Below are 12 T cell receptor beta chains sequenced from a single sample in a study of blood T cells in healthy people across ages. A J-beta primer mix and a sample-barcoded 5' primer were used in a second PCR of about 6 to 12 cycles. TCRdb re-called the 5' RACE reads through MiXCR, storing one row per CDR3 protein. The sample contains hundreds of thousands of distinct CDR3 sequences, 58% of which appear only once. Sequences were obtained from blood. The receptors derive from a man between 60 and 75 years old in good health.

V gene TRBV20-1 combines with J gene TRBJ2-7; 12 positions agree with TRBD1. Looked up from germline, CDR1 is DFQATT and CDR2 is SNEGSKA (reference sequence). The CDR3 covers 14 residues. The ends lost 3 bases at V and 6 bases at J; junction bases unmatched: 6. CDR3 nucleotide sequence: TGCAGTGCTAGCCCGGGACAGGGGGCAGCCGAGCAGTACTTC. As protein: CSASPGQGAAEQYF.

The CDR3 nucleotides read TGCGCCAGCAGTGAAGAGGGCCCAGATACGCAGTATTTT. Encoded protein: CASSEEGPDTQYF. This rearrangement joins TRBV10-1 to TRBJ2-3, with D possibly matching TRBD2 (5 bases). The CDR3 totals 13 residues. The germline V gene has CDR1 WNHNN and CDR2 SYGVQD (reference sequence). The V end lost 3 bases, the J end lost 4 bases, and 8 bases lay between the germline ends.

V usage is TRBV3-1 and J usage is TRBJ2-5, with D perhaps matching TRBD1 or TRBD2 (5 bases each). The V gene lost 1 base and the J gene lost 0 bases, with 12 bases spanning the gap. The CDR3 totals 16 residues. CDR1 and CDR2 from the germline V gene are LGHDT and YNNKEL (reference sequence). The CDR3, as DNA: TGTGCCAGCAGCCAAGGTGGCCGGGGCGACCAAGAGACCCAGTACTTC. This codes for CASSQGGRGDQETQYF.

The DNA for the CDR3 is TGCAGTGCTCAGAGCCCGGGGTTGGGGGACATTCAGTACTTC. Protein: CSAQSPGLGDIQYF. The V gene is TRBV20-1, the J gene TRBJ2-4, with D perhaps TRBD1 or TRBD2 (5 bases each). Trimming removed 5 bases from V and 8 bases from J, with 19 bases in between. CDR1 is DFQATT, CDR2 SNEGSKA, per germline (reference sequence). The CDR3 spans 14 residues.

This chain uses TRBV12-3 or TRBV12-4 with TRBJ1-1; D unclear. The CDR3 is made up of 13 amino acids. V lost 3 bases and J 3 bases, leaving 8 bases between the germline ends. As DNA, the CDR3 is TGTGCCAGCAGTTTTAGTGAGGACACTGAAGCTTTCTTT. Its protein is CASSFSEDTEAFF.

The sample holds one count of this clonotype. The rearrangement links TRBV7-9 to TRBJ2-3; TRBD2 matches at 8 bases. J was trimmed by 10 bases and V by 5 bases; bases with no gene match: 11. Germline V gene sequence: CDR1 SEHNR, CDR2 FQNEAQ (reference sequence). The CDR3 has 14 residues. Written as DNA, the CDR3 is TGTGCCAGCAGCACCGGGGGGGCCGGGCTTGCGCAGTATTTT. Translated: CASSTGGAGLAQYF.

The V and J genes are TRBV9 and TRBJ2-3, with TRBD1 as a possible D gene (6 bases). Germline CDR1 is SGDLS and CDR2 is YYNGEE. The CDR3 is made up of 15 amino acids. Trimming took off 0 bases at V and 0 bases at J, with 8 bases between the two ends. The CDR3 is CASSVGRGSTDTQYF. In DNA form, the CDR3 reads TGTGCCAGCAGCGTAGGCAGGGGTAGCACAGATACGCAGTATTTT.

The CDR3 DNA sequence: TGTGCCAGCTCGGACTGGACTAGGCAGTTCTTC. Translation gives CASSDWTRQFF. The chain carries TRBV27 and TRBJ2-1; 7 bases line up with TRBD2. With 8 bases clipped from V and 12 bases from J, the junction kept 7 bases outside the gene matches. Germline CDR1 is MNHEY and CDR2 is SMNVEV (reference sequence). This CDR3 spans 11 amino acids.

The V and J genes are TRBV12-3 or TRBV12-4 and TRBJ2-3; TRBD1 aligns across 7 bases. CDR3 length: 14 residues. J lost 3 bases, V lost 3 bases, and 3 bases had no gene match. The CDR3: CASSFETGTDTQYF. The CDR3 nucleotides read TGTGCCAGCAGTTTCGAGACAGGGACAGATACGCAGTATTTT.

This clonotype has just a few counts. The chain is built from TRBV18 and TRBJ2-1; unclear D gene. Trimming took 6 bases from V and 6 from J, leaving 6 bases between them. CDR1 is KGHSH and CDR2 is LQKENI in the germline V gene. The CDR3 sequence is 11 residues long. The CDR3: CASSPANEQFF. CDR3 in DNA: TGTGCCAGCTCCCCGGCCAATGAGCAGTTCTTC.

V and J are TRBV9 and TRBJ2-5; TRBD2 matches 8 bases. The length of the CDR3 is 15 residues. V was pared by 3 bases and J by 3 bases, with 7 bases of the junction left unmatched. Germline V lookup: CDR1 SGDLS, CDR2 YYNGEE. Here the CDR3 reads CASSASGTSEETQYF. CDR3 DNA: TGTGCCAGCAGCGCCTCCGGGACTAGTGAAGAGACCCAGTACTTC.

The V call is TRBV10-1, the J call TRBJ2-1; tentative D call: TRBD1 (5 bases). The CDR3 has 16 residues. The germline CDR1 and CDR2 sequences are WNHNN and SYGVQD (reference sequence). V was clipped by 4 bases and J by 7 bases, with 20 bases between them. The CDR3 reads CASSGGGHSQGNEQFF. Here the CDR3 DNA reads TGCGCCAGCAGTGGGGGCGGCCACTCCCAAGGGAATGAGCAGTTCTTC.